This T cell receptor (beta chain) originates from a study of preoperative IRX-2 immunotherapy in early breast cancer (dated by TCRdb to between 2018 and 2020). The library was made by the immunoSEQ multiplex PCR assay. TCRdb provides this immuneACCESS table in a form limited to in-frame rearrangements. Some clones are lacking; in checked studies, under half of them reflect an unresolved V gene, and why the rest are absent is not known. The sample table shows about 6,000 clones, and 55% to 65% are seen once. Roughly 11% of the sample is taken by the ten largest. The CDR3 has 14 amino acids, counting the end cysteine and phenylalanine. Of the read, only the CDR3 DNA is kept; its 42 bases are in frame from base 1. According to the germline V gene, CDR1 reads MNHGY and CDR2 reads SAAAGT. Notes on this clone: Its binding antigen is unknown. No base quality values were provided; no much bigger clone lies one nucleotide off.

The sample's treatment or condition label, in plain terms: preoperative locoregional IRX-2 cytokine immunotherapy. The samples were obtained from a phase Ib study that tested preoperative, locoregional IRX-2 cytokine immunotherapy designed to prime immune responses. Patients with early-stage breast cancer who were given IRX-2 before surgery served as donors. The TCR sequence derives from a human donor with breast cancer. The source material was tumor tissue, sampled before IRX-2 immunotherapy. This sequence uses TRBV6-8 and TRBJ2-7; TRBD2 is possibly the D segment (6 matching bases). The bases read TGTGCTAGATCAGCGGGCCTAGCATTCGACGAGCAGTACTTC. It is translated as CARSAGLAFDEQYF.